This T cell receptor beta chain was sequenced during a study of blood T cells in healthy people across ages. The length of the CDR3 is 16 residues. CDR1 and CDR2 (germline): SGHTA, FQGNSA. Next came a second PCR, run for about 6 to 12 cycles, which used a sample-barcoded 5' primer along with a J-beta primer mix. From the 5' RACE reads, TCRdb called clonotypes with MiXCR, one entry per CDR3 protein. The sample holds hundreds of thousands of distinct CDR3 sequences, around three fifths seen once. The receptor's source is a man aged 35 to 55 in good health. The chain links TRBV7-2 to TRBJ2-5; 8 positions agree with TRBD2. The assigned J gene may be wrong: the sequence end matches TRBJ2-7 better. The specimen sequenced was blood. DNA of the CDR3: TGTGCCAGCTCCTTCCCCACCGACGGGACTAGGGGCGAGCAGTACTTC. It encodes CASSFPTDGTRGEQYF.